The 32 T cell receptor beta chains reported below all come from one sample, sequenced in a study of tumor and adjacent non-tumor tissue in lung cancer (dated by TCRdb to the late 2010s). RNA was isolated from bulk, unsorted tissue, and RNA quality was assessed with a NanoDrop ND-1000 and an Agilent 2100. Distant non-tumor tissue taken more than 3 cm from the tumor edge was used as the normal lung sample. Library preparation used multiplex PCR. Sequencer: Illumina HiSeq 2500. TCRbeta libraries were constructed through three rounds of nested PCR with primers (Table S4) according to protocols adapted from ARM-PCR. TCRdb reprocessing: public reads trimmed at Q25 with fastp, clones called with MiXCR, in-frame beta chains kept. All rows with the same CDR3 protein become a single entry with the most common DNA and genes. The table for this sample lists 70,000 to 90,000 distinct CDR3 sequences; roughly 80% of them were counted only once. The ten largest clones take up 40% to 65% of the sample.

The specimen sequenced was distant non-tumor lung tissue. All receptors derive from a man aged 60 to 75 with non-small cell lung cancer.

With regard to this clonotype: The junction shows a germline mismatch at one end, possibly a read error. The chain employs TRBV11-3 and TRBJ2-7, with unresolved D. This CDR3 has 15 residues. Germline values: CDR1 SGHNT, CDR2 YENEEA. CDR3 residues: CVSSYRQGPSYEQYF. The DNA for the CDR3 is TGTGTCAGCAGCTATAGGCAAGGCCCCTCCTACGAGCAGTACTTC. Variable domain in full (rest from reference TRBV11-3 and TRBJ2-7): EAGVVQSPRYKIIEKKQPVAFWCNPISGHNTLYWYLQNLGQGPELLIRYENEEAVDDSQLPKDRFSAERLKGVDSTLKIQPAELGDSAVYLCVSSYRQGPSYEQYFGPGTRLTVT.

This sequence joins TRBV12-5 and TRBJ2-5; 8 nucleotides agree with TRBD2. Per germline, CDR1 LGHNT and CDR2 FRNRAP. The CDR3 has 16 amino acids. For the CDR3, the DNA is TGTGCATGTGATTTGGTCGGGGGGGTAGAGGGGGAGACCCAGTACTTC. It yields the protein CACDLVGGVEGETQYF.

Concerning this clonotype: The CDR3 end shows no conserved phenylalanine or tryptophan, and so a read error is likely. The chain links TRBV11-3 to TRBJ2-7, with 10 bases aligning to TRBD1. V trimming: 7 bases; J trimming: 4 bases; junction bases outside the gene matches: 10. Per germline, CDR1 SGHNT and CDR2 YENEEA. The CDR3 has 15 amino acids. CDR3 nucleotide sequence: TGTGCCAGCAACTCCCGACAGGGGGCTGGGTACGAGCAGTACCTC. It encodes CASNSRQGAGYEQYL.

To note about this clonotype: At one end the junction does not follow the germline gene, possibly because of a read error. V gene TRBV12-3 or TRBV12-4 combines with J gene TRBJ2-2; D call uncertain. This CDR3 region has 14 residues. Written as DNA, the CDR3 is TGTGCCAGCAGTTCCGGGCGAGGTTCCGGAGAGCTGATTTTT. It yields the protein CASSSGRGSGELIF.

In this sample, this clonotype turned up a few times. This may stem from a read error, because a much larger clone lies one nucleotide away. This chain uses TRBV14 with TRBJ2-1; 9 nucleotides align to TRBD2. The CDR3 totals 15 residues. CDR1 SGHDN and CDR2 FVKESK come from the germline V gene. Here the CDR3 DNA reads TGTGCCAGCAACCAAGGGAGGACTAGCGTTAATGAGCAGTTCTTC. Its translation: CASNQGRTSVNEQFF.

This clonotype came up a few times. Mismatch with germline at one junction end may stem from a read error. The chain carries TRBV20-1 and TRBJ2-7; D not certain. This CDR3 is 12 amino acids long. The germline V gene has CDR1 DFQATT and CDR2 SNEGSKA (reference sequence). The CDR3: CSASAVAYEQYF. The CDR3 DNA is TGTAGTGCTAGTGCGGTTGCCTACGAGCAGTACTTC.

As concerns this clonotype: At one boundary the junction diverges from the germline segment, which might be a read error. The chain combines TRBV11-1 with TRBJ2-1; TRBD2 might be the D (5 bases). The germline CDR1 and CDR2 sequences are SGHAT and FQDESV (reference sequence). The CDR3 totals 15 residues. Here the CDR3 DNA reads TGTGCCAACAGCTTAGCGTCGTCGGGTTACAATGAGCAATTCTTC. It is translated as CANSLASSGYNEQFF.

The J gene is TRBJ2-3, the V gene TRBV29-1; the match to TRBD2 covers 11 bases. The CDR3 loop spans 16 amino acids. Per the germline V gene, CDR1 is SQVTM and CDR2 is ANQGSEA. V lost 7 bases, J lost 4 bases, and 13 bases stayed unmatched. CDR3 loop: CSAIRIAGGSADTQYF. In nucleotides, the CDR3 is TGCAGCGCCATAAGGATAGCGGGAGGGAGCGCAGATACGCAGTATTTT.

This chain uses TRBV7-8 with TRBJ2-2; D is uncertain. CDR1 and CDR2 from the germline V gene are SGHVS and FQNEAQ. The germline V and J ends were trimmed by 5 bases and 3 bases, with 4 bases remaining between them. The CDR3 runs 12 residues. The CDR3 nucleotides are TGTGCCAGCAGCGAGGACACCGGGGAGCTGTTTTTT. As protein: CASSEDTGELFF.

This clonotype came up a few times. This could be a read error, since a much larger clone is one nucleotide away. The chain combines TRBV6-5 with TRBJ2-6, with no clear D. The germline V gene encodes CDR1 MNHEY and CDR2 SVGAGI. The CDR3 consists of 13 residues. CDR3 protein: CASPPGGANVLTF. In nucleotides, the CDR3 is TGTGCGAGTCCTCCGGGTGGGGCCAACGTCCTGACTTTC.

This clonotype turned up a few times. One junction end disagrees with the germline gene, perhaps due to a read error. CDR3 loop: CSVSAVTYEHYF. As DNA, the CDR3 is TGCAGTGTTAGTGCGGTTACCTACGAGCATTACTTC. The chain joins TRBV20-1 to TRBJ2-7; D remains unclear. The CDR3 consists of 12 residues. Germline V gene sequence: CDR1 DFQATT, CDR2 SNEGSKA (reference sequence).

The chain combines TRBV12-3 or TRBV12-4 with TRBJ2-3; D gene uncertain. The germline V and J ends were trimmed by 11 bases and 0 bases, with 12 bases remaining between them. The CDR3 contains 13 residues. This CDR3 is CAGTPVSTDTQYF. The CDR3 region has the DNA TGTGCCGGCACTCCAGTTAGCACAGATACGCAGTATTTT.

The chain couples TRBV7-9 to TRBJ2-5; 9 bases line up with TRBD2. Germline-derived CDR1 and CDR2 are SEHNR and FQNEAQ (reference sequence). This CDR3 comprises 14 residues. J lost 5 bases, V lost 5 bases, and 6 bases had no gene match. CDR3 sequence: CASSLSGRSETQYF. The CDR3 DNA is TGTGCCAGCAGCCTCAGCGGGAGGTCTGAGACCCAGTACTTC. The full variable domain, its missing parts supplied by reference TRBV7-9 and TRBJ2-5, is DTGVSQNPRHKITKRGQNVTFRCDPISEHNRLYWYRQTLGQGPEFLTYFQNEAQLEKSRLLSDRFSAERPKGSFSTLEIQRTEQGDSAMYLCASSLSGRSETQYFGPGTRLLVL.

This clonotype was observed many times. V usage is TRBV13 and J usage is TRBJ2-3, with D hard to call. V was shortened by 1 base and J by 8 bases, with 7 bases between the two germline ends. Germline V gene sequence: CDR1 PRHDT, CDR2 FYEKMQ (reference sequence). The CDR3 extends over 12 amino acids. Here the CDR3 DNA reads TGTGCCAGCAGCTTAGCGCCGGGTACGCAGTATTTT. Encoded protein: CASSLAPGTQYF.

This chain links TRBV11-3 with TRBJ1-1; no clear D. In germline, CDR1 is SGHNT, CDR2 YENEEA. V gave up 6 bases and J gave up 7 bases, with 18 bases separating them. The length of the CDR3 is 14 residues. The CDR3 reads CASSSYGRQIEAFF. The DNA for the CDR3 is TGTGCCAGCAGTTCCTACGGACGGCAGATTGAAGCTTTCTTT. The whole variable domain, remainder taken from reference TRBV11-3 and TRBJ1-1, is EAGVVQSPRYKIIEKKQPVAFWCNPISGHNTLYWYLQNLGQGPELLIRYENEEAVDDSQLPKDRFSAERLKGVDSTLKIQPAELGDSAVYLCASSSYGRQIEAFFGQGTRLTVV.

This clonotype was counted between two and nine times. A single base separates this from a much larger clone, so it may be a read error. The chain combines TRBV5-4 with TRBJ2-1, with D uncertain. In germline, CDR1 is SGHNT, CDR2 YYREEE (reference sequence). The CDR3 runs to 13 residues. CDR3 protein: CASSPVDLNDQFF. The CDR3, as DNA: TGTGCCAGCAGCCCGGTAGACTTAAATGATCAGTTCTTC.

This clonotype was detected ten times or more. The chain couples TRBV7-9 to TRBJ2-7; 7 positions agree with TRBD1. In germline, CDR1 is SEHNR, CDR2 FQNEAQ (reference sequence). This CDR3 is 16 amino acids long. J was trimmed by 4 bases and V by 3 bases; bases with no gene match: 12. The CDR3 protein is CASSFANWDRPYEQYF. As DNA, the CDR3 is TGTGCCAGCAGCTTTGCGAACTGGGACAGACCTTACGAGCAGTACTTC.

Concerning this clonotype: Since the CDR3 does not end with the conserved phenylalanine or tryptophan, this likely comes from a read error. This sequence joins TRBV20-1 and TRBJ1-4, with a tentative D call TRBD1 (6 bases). The CDR3 runs 14 residues. Germline V lookup: CDR1 DFQATT, CDR2 SNEGSKA (reference sequence). Trimming took off 6 bases at V and 4 bases at J, with 15 bases between the two ends. As DNA, the CDR3 is TGCAGTGCGGGAGCAGGGGCGTTTAATGAAAAACTGTTTTAT. Residues: CSAGAGAFNEKLFY.

To note about this clonotype: The junction differs from germline at one of its ends, possibly a read error. The rearrangement links TRBV4-2 to TRBJ1-1; 8 nucleotides agree with TRBD1. The CDR3 is 15 amino acids. Per germline, CDR1 LGHNA and CDR2 YNFKEQ. The CDR3 coding sequence is TGTGCTAGCAGCCAGCTACAGGGGGTGAACACTGAAGATTTCTTT. This translates into CASSQLQGVNTEDFF.

Concerning this clonotype: One base away lies a much larger clone, so this may be a sequencing read error. V gene TRBV6-1 combines with J gene TRBJ1-6; TRBD1 might be the D (6 bases). Germline CDR1 and CDR2: MNHNS and SASEGT. The CDR3 covers 14 residues. Trimming took off 6 bases at V and 12 bases at J, with 18 bases between the two ends. The DNA for the CDR3 is TGTGCCAGCAGGGGTAGGGGACATACCCAACCCCTCCACTTT. Translated: CASRGRGHTQPLHF.

This clonotype came up a few times. The germline gene is not matched at one end of the junction; a read error may be the cause. The CDR3 reads CASSLQNSNTEAVF. The CDR3 nucleotides read TGTGCCAGCAGCTTACAGAACTCGAACACTGAAGCTGTATTT. The chain links TRBV11-3 to TRBJ1-1; D gene ambiguous. This CDR3 has 14 amino acids. CDR1 is SGHNT and CDR2 is YENEEA in the germline V gene.

The rearrangement uses TRBV24-1 and TRBJ2-2, with 7 bases fitting TRBD1. Per the germline V gene, CDR1 is KGHDR and CDR2 is SFDVKD. The CDR3 extends over 15 amino acids. Germline trimming cut 0 bases from V and 3 bases from J; bases unmatched to any gene: 0. The CDR3 is CATSDLDRDTGELFF. DNA for the CDR3: TGTGCCACCAGTGATTTGGACAGGGACACCGGGGAGCTGTTTTTT.

Here the CDR3 DNA reads TGCGCCAGCAGTTTCTCCGGGACAGGGAGTAGGTACGAGCAGTACTTC. It codes for CASSFSGTGSRYEQYF. The rearrangement links TRBV10-2 to TRBJ2-7; TRBD1 matches 9 bases. From germline, CDR1 is WSHSY and CDR2 SAAADI. CDR3 length: 16 amino acids. Germline trimming cut 5 bases from V and 4 bases from J; bases unmatched to any gene: 12.

Worth noting for this clonotype: Likely a read error: the CDR3 ends without its conserved phenylalanine or tryptophan. This CDR3 reads CDSRQENEQFL. The CDR3 DNA follows: TGTGACAGCAGGCAGGAAAATGAGCAGTTCCTC. The chain couples TRBV12-3 or TRBV12-4 to TRBJ2-1; no definite D call. The CDR3 length is 11 residues.

Notes on this clonotype: Being one base from a much bigger clone, this may be a read error. The chain uses TRBV5-1 and TRBJ2-3; TRBD2 matches at 8 bases. The CDR3 is 15 amino acids. Germline lookup yields CDR1 SGHRS and CDR2 YFSETQ. The CDR3 DNA sequence: TGCGCCAGCACCTTCACTAGCGGTAGCACAGATATGCAGTATTTT. Its translation is CASTFTSGSTDMQYF.

The table lists this clonotype with a few counts. The chain joins TRBV11-2 to TRBJ2-5; D perhaps matches TRBD2 (6 bases). The CDR3 loop spans 14 amino acids. Per germline, CDR1 SGHAT and CDR2 FQNNGV. The V end lost 4 bases, the J end lost 5 bases, and 14 bases lay between the germline ends. This CDR3 is CASSSETSRETQYF. Here the CDR3 DNA reads TGTGCCAGCAGCTCTGAGACTAGTAGGGAGACCCAGTACTTC.

The chain carries TRBV30 and TRBJ2-3; a possible D gene is TRBD1 (6 bases). Trimming left V 4 bases short and J 10 bases short, with 21 bases between. Germline V gives CDR1 GTSNPN, CDR2 SVGIG (reference sequence). CDR3 length: 14 amino acids. CDR3 nucleotide sequence: TGTGCCTGGAACCATGGCCGGGACAACGACGCGCAGTATTTT. It yields the protein CAWNHGRDNDAQYF.

Concerning this clonotype: This CDR3 is missing its conserved last phenylalanine or tryptophan, likely due to a read error. DNA of the CDR3: TGTCCCAGCAGCTCTATATGGGAAGAGACCCAGTACATC. It is translated as CPSSSIWEETQYI. The chain employs TRBV11-2 and TRBJ2-5, with D unresolved. The CDR3 loop spans 13 amino acids. CDR1 SGHAT and CDR2 FQNNGV come from the germline V gene.

For this clonotype: Germline and junction disagree at one end, which may indicate a read error. This chain joins TRBV7-8 and TRBJ2-5, with D unresolved. CDR3 length: 15 amino acids. CDR1 SGHVS and CDR2 FQNEAQ come from the germline V gene. In DNA, the CDR3 is TGTGGCAGCAGCTTAGGACCTAGGTGCCAAGAGACCCAGTACTTC. Protein: CGSSLGPRCQETQYF.

With regard to this clonotype: An end of the junction differs from the germline gene, which may be a read error. The V and J genes are TRBV11-1 and TRBJ2-5, with TRBD2 matching over 9 bases. This CDR3 region has 17 residues. Germline lookup yields CDR1 SGHAT and CDR2 FQDESV (reference sequence). This CDR3 reads CASSLGSSGGSQVTQYF. The CDR3 DNA is TGTGCCAGTAGTTTAGGGTCCAGCGGGGGGTCCCAAGTGACCCAGTACTTC.

This clonotype has just one count. Relative to the germline gene, one junction end is altered; a read error may explain this. V gene TRBV6-5 combines with J gene TRBJ2-5; tentative D call: TRBD2 (7 bases). The V gene's germline CDR1 is MNHEY and CDR2 SVGAGI. The CDR3 covers 14 residues. CDR3 loop: CVSSDTGAAGAHYF. CDR3 nucleotides: TGTGTCAGCAGTGATACCGGGGCCGCGGGGGCCCACTACTTC.

A note on this clonotype: Given a much more abundant clone one base away, this may be a read error. Since the CDR3 does not end with the conserved phenylalanine or tryptophan, this likely comes from a read error. The rearrangement uses TRBV12-3 or TRBV12-4 and TRBJ2-3; D is unclear. This CDR3 spans 16 amino acids. The V and J ends lost 3 bases and 0 bases respectively, with 13 bases between them. In DNA, the CDR3 is TGTGCCAGCAGTTTTGGGCAGAGAGGTAGCACAGATACGCAGTATTCT. Amino acid sequence: CASSFGQRGSTDTQYS.